Listed below are T cell receptor beta chains from one sample, sequenced in a study of control samples from healthy donors and cancer patients. Sequencing used immunoSEQ multiplex PCR; TCRdb keeps in-frame clones, though not all of them. Of roughly 120,000 clones in the sample, approximately 90% were seen once. The sequenced material came from blood. The receptors shown here come from a woman aged 18-29 years in good health. The CDR3 runs from the conserved cysteine through the conserved F or W. D genes are given only for firm matches. The size entry is marked missing in some rows and otherwise reads once, few, many or a size class.

J | D | size | V | DNA | CDR3
TRBJ2-3 | TRBD2 | - | TRBV25-1 | TGTGCCAGCAGTGAGCGGGGGAGAAGCACAGATACGCAGTATTTT | CASSERGRSTDTQYF
TRBJ2-2 | - | - | TRBV19 | TGTGCCAGTAATTCACCTCTATACACCGGGGAGCTGTTTTTT | CASNSPLYTGELFF
TRBJ2-1 | - | - | TRBV4-3 | TGCGCCAGCAGCCGAAGCATGGGGGCATACAATGAGCAGTTCTTC | CASSRSMGAYNEQFF
TRBJ2-1 | - | - | TRBV5-1 | TGCGCCAGCAGCTTAGTTTTCGATGAGCAGTTCTTC | CASSLVFDEQFF
TRBJ2-7 | TRBD2 | - | TRBV4-3 | TGCGCCAGCAGCCAAGGAGGGACTAGCGGGAGGTACGAGCAGTACTTC | CASSQGGTSGRYEQYF
TRBJ2-1 | - | - | TRBV2 | TGTGCCAGCAGTGAGTGGAAGGGCCTCAATGAGCAGTTCTTC | CASSEWKGLNEQFF
TRBJ1-1 | - | - | TRBV7-3 | TGTGCCAGCAGCTTAACGGCAGTCGTCCAGAACACTGAAGCTTTCTTT | CASSLTAVVQNTEAFF
TRBJ2-3 | TRBD1 | - | TRBV7-3 | TGTGCCAGCAGTAAATACACAGGGACAGGCTTGGCAGATACGCAGTATTTT | CASSKYTGTGLADTQYF
TRBJ1-2 | - | - | TRBV28 | TGTGCCAGCATCGGGCTGGCAGGCTATGGCTACACCTTC | CASIGLAGYGYTF
TRBJ1-2 | TRBD1 | once | TRBV6-5 | TGTGCCAGCAGCCCGGTACAGGGGGACTATGGCTACACCTTC | CASSPVQGDYGYTF
TRBJ2-2 | TRBD2 | - | TRBV7-9 | TGTGCCAGCAGCTCTTTCCCCAGCGGGAGTGGTTACGGGGAGCTGTTTTTT | CASSSFPSGSGYGELFF
TRBJ2-3 | TRBD2 | - | TRBV28 | TGTGCCAGCGCTTTGGGGACTAGCGGGTTTGATACGCAGTATTTT | CASALGTSGFDTQYF
TRBJ1-2 | - | - | TRBV7-2 | TGTGCCAGCAGCTTAAATGAAGGGCCTAACTATGGCTACACCTTC | CASSLNEGPNYGYTF
TRBJ2-7 | - | few | TRBV4-2 | TGTGCCAGCAGCCAAGAGGCCCGCGGGTACAAGCAGTACTTC | CASSQEARGYKQYF